This is a list of T cell receptor beta chains from one sample in a study of control samples from healthy donors and cancer patients. Here immunoSEQ multiplex PCR was the method, and the copy in TCRdb shows in-frame clones only, minus some. The table has approximately 100,000 clones, around nine tenths seen once. Material for sequencing was blood. The receptors shown here come from a woman younger than 30 in good health. Both conserved end residues are part of each CDR3. Each record gives: V gene, J gene, D gene, clone size, CDR3 protein, CDR3 DNA. D genes are given only for firm matches. Some rows have no size entry. The others give once, few or many, or a class for an expanded clone.

TRBV9	TRBJ1-5	.	.	CASSVDMGANQPQHF	TGTGCCAGCAGCGTAGACATGGGGGCCAATCAGCCCCAGCATTTT
TRBV19	TRBJ2-7	.	.	CASSEGAYEQYF	TGTGCCAGTAGCGAAGGGGCCTACGAGCAGTACTTC
TRBV19	TRBJ2-3	.	.	CASGLRLHDTQYF	TGTGCCAGTGGACTAAGGCTCCACGATACGCAGTATTTT
TRBV3-1/TRBV3-2	TRBJ2-7	.	.	CASSQDLGGRVSEQYF	TGTGCCAGCAGCCAAGATTTGGGGGGGCGAGTAAGCGAGCAGTACTTC
TRBV6-5	TRBJ1-1	.	.	CASTQRRGAFF	TGTGCCAGCACTCAAAGGAGGGGAGCTTTCTTT
TRBV7-8	TRBJ2-3	.	.	CASSLGSTDTQYF	TGTGCCAGCAGCTTAGGTAGCACAGATACGCAGTATTTT
TRBV7-8	TRBJ1-2	TRBD1	once	CASSPRTGTVEGYTF	TGTGCCAGCAGCCCCCGGACAGGGACGGTGGAGGGCTACACCTTC
TRBV19	TRBJ2-2	.	once	CASSINSDFVTGELFF	TGTGCCAGTAGTATAAATAGCGACTTTGTCACCGGGGAGCTGTTTTTT
TRBV9	TRBJ1-5	.	.	CASSVGGSNQPQHF	TGTGCCAGCAGCGTAGGGGGGAGCAATCAGCCCCAGCATTTT
TRBV19	TRBJ2-5	TRBD1	.	CASSMVLGQGVRETQYF	TGTGCCAGTAGTATGGTTTTAGGGCAGGGGGTCCGGGAGACCCAGTACTTC
TRBV9	TRBJ2-3	TRBD1	once	CASSQTGAGTDTQYF	TGTGCCAGCAGCCAGACAGGGGCTGGCACAGATACGCAGTATTTT
TRBV5-1	TRBJ1-1	.	.	CASSLTNTEAFF	TGCGCCAGCAGCTTGACGAACACTGAAGCTTTCTTT
TRBV25-1	TRBJ1-2	TRBD1	few	CASSELSGTVLLGDGYTF	TGTGCCAGCAGCGAACTTTCCGGGACAGTGCTTCTGGGTGATGGCTACACCTTC
TRBV27	TRBJ1-1	.	.	CASKTGGTEAFF	TGTGCCAGCAAAACCGGAGGTACTGAAGCTTTCTTT
TRBV20-1	TRBJ1-4	.	.	CSASSGISEKLFF	TGCAGTGCTAGTTCAGGGATAAGCGAAAAACTGTTTTTT
TRBV9	TRBJ2-2	.	.	CASSVDLWGTGELFF	TGTGCCAGCAGCGTAGATCTTTGGGGGACCGGGGAGCTGTTTTTT
TRBV5-8	TRBJ2-2	.	.	CASSSGLKNTGELFF	TGTGCCAGCAGCTCCGGATTAAAGAACACCGGGGAGCTGTTTTTT
TRBV7-2	TRBJ1-4	.	.	CASSLVGTGNEKLFF	TGTGCCAGCAGCTTAGTAGGGACGGGTAATGAAAAACTGTTTTTT
TRBV4-1	TRBJ1-2	TRBD1	.	CASSQGQGAEGYGYTF	TGCGCCAGCAGCCAAGGACAGGGGGCCGAAGGATATGGCTACACCTTC
TRBV27	TRBJ1-4	.	.	CASSPDRLNEKLFF	TGTGCCAGCAGCCCCGACCGCCTTAATGAAAAACTGTTTTTT
TRBV10-2	TRBJ2-5	.	few	CASSPIEEETQYF	TGCGCCAGCAGCCCAATCGAGGAAGAGACCCAGTACTTC
TRBV5-1	TRBJ1-1	TRBD1	.	CASSRQGTEAFF	TGCGCCAGCAGCAGACAGGGCACTGAAGCTTTCTTT
TRBV6-1	TRBJ1-3	.	.	CASSEGGSGVGYSSGNTIYF	TGTGCCAGCAGTGAAGGCGGTTCCGGAGTAGGGTACTCCTCTGGAAACACCATATATTTT
TRBV5-4	TRBJ2-1	.	.	CASSSPLGNEQFF	TGTGCCAGCAGCTCACCGTTGGGGAATGAGCAGTTCTTC
TRBV5-5	TRBJ1-6	.	.	CASSSPGAGSPLHF	TGTGCCAGCAGCTCCCCGGGGGCTGGTTCACCCCTCCACTTT
TRBV24-1	TRBJ2-2	TRBD1	few	CATSVVRGPKGAGELFF	TGTGCCACCTCAGTCGTGAGGGGGCCCAAAGGAGCCGGGGAGCTGTTTTTT
TRBV5-1	TRBJ2-3	TRBD2	.	CASSSGGPGDTQYF	TGCGCCAGCAGTTCGGGAGGTCCGGGAGATACGCAGTATTTT
TRBV9	TRBJ2-3	.	.	CASSRPRDQPTDTQYF	TGTGCCAGCAGCCGACCCCGGGACCAACCCACAGATACGCAGTATTTT
TRBV10-3	TRBJ1-1	TRBD1	.	CAIRGTEGAVNTEAFF	TGTGCCATCAGGGGGACGGAGGGGGCGGTGAACACTGAAGCTTTCTTT
TRBV7-3	TRBJ2-1	.	.	CASSPEGGARNEQFF	TGTGCCAGCAGCCCGGAGGGGGGGGCGAGGAATGAGCAGTTCTTC
TRBV9	TRBJ1-3	TRBD1	once	CASSTGGGPSGNTIYF	TGTGCCAGCAGCACAGGGGGGGGGCCCTCTGGAAACACCATATATTTT
TRBV24-1	TRBJ1-2	.	.	CATSDTDGALGGYTF	TGTGCCACCAGTGACACGGACGGGGCCCTTGGTGGCTACACCTTC
TRBV12-3/TRBV12-4	TRBJ1-6	.	.	CAVNLEMDSPLHF	TGTGCCGTCAATCTCGAGATGGATTCACCCCTCCACTTT
TRBV7-2	TRBJ2-1	TRBD1	.	CASSLGQGVQGEQFF	TGTGCCAGCAGCTTAGGACAGGGAGTACAAGGTGAGCAGTTCTTC
TRBV19	TRBJ1-1	TRBD1	.	CASSAVPGQENTEAFF	TGTGCCAGTAGTGCCGTCCCGGGACAGGAAAACACTGAAGCTTTCTTT
TRBV6-2/TRBV6-3	TRBJ2-3	.	.	CASSFVETDTQYF	TGTGCCAGCAGTTTCGTAGAGACAGATACGCAGTATTTT
TRBV7-3	TRBJ1-6	TRBD1	.	CASSSGTGKGSPLHF	TGTGCCAGCAGCTCCGGGACAGGGAAAGGTTCACCCCTCCACTTT
TRBV6-5	TRBJ1-2	.	.	CASREGQGANYGYTF	TGTGCCAGCAGGGAGGGGCAGGGAGCTAACTATGGCTACACCTTC
TRBV4-1	TRBJ2-7	TRBD2	.	CASSTSGGPYEQYF	TGCGCCAGCAGCACTAGCGGGGGCCCCTACGAGCAGTACTTC
TRBV11-2	TRBJ1-3	.	once	CASSLEAGGNTIYF	TGTGCCAGCAGCTTAGAGGCCGGTGGAAACACCATATATTTT
TRBV5-1	TRBJ1-5	.	.	CASSTGPLGDQPQHF	TGCGCCAGCAGCACCGGCCCCCTCGGCGATCAGCCCCAGCATTTT
TRBV2	TRBJ1-6	.	.	CASSEEYNSPLHF	TGTGCCAGCAGTGAAGAGTATAATTCACCCCTCCACTTT
TRBV15	TRBJ1-4	TRBD1	few	CATSNSGTGIPYEKLFF	TGTGCCACCAGCAACTCCGGGACAGGGATTCCTTATGAAAAACTGTTTTTT
TRBV19	TRBJ1-6	TRBD1	.	CAGSIVRDRNSPLHF	TGTGCCGGTAGTATAGTCCGGGACAGGAATTCACCCCTCCACTTT
TRBV4-1	TRBJ1-4	.	.	CASSQFRSGENEKLFF	TGCGCCAGCAGCCAATTTAGATCGGGGGAAAATGAAAAACTGTTTTTT
TRBV2	TRBJ2-3	TRBD2	.	CASSSLAGGPTDTQYF	TGTGCCAGCAGTTCACTAGCGGGCGGCCCCACAGATACGCAGTATTTT
TRBV27	TRBJ2-5	TRBD2	few	CASRRAGGRKETQYF	TGTGCCAGCAGGCGAGCGGGGGGCCGGAAAGAGACCCAGTACTTC
TRBV7-9	TRBJ1-1	.	.	CASDDRGGSEAFF	TGTGCCAGCGACGATAGAGGGGGTAGTGAAGCTTTCTTT
TRBV10-3	TRBJ1-2	.	once	CAISESAGNGNYGYTF	TGTGCCATCAGTGAGTCCGCAGGGAATGGAAACTATGGCTACACCTTC
TRBV5-4	TRBJ2-3	.	.	CASSLFGADTQYF	TGTGCCAGCAGCCTATTTGGGGCAGATACGCAGTATTTT
TRBV6-6	TRBJ2-7	TRBD1	.	CASIGWKTGGSYEQYF	TGTGCCAGCATCGGTTGGAAGACAGGGGGCTCCTACGAGCAGTACTTC
TRBV5-1	TRBJ2-7	.	.	CASSHHETYEQYF	TGCGCCAGCAGCCACCACGAGACCTACGAGCAGTACTTC